Below, 30 T cell receptor beta chains from the same sample are listed, as sequenced in a study of T cells in Graves' hyperthyroidism and ophthalmopathy. Amplification targeted TCR beta CDR3 regions from RNA transcripts. First-round RT-PCR with HTBI primers amplified the TCR CDR3 region. TCRdb reprocessed the multiplex PCR reads via MiXCR and lists one record per CDR3 protein. The sample holds approximately 600,000 distinct CDR3 sequences, roughly 20% seen once. The material sequenced was blood. These receptors came from a man aged 30 to 45 with Graves' ophthalmopathy.

This CDR3 is CASSVGVEASTDTQYF. For the CDR3, the DNA is TGTGCCAGCAGCGTAGGGGTAGAGGCCAGCACAGATACGCAGTATTTT. V gene TRBV9 combines with J gene TRBJ2-3; D remains ambiguous. CDR3 length: 16 residues. Germline CDR1 SGDLS, CDR2 YYNGEE. V was trimmed by 0 bases and J by 0 bases, leaving 11 bases between them. Full variable domain (rest looked up from reference TRBV9 and TRBJ2-3): DSGVTQTPKHLITATGQRVTLRCSPRSGDLSVYWYQQSLDQGLQFLIQYYNGEERAKGNILERFSAQQFPDLHSELNLSSLELGDSALYFCASSVGVEASTDTQYFGPGTRLTVL.

CDR3 loop: CASSPPAQNTEAFF. Written as DNA, the CDR3 is TGTGCCAGCTCACCACCCGCTCAGAACACTGAAGCTTTCTTT. The chain joins TRBV18 to TRBJ1-1; D remains unclear. With 0 bases removed from V and 1 base from J, the gap between germline ends came to 6 bases. CDR3 length: 14 residues. Germline lookup yields CDR1 KGHSH and CDR2 LQKENI.

V usage is TRBV6-1 and J usage is TRBJ2-1, with D unresolved. Trimming stripped 5 bases from V and 0 bases from J, with 14 bases between. This CDR3 spans 16 amino acids. Looked up from germline, CDR1 is MNHNS and CDR2 is SASEGT. DNA for the CDR3: TGTGCCAGCAGTTTCGACTCAAAAAGCTCCTACAATGAGCAGTTCTTC. It codes for CASSFDSKSSYNEQFF.

This clonotype turned up a few times. V usage is TRBV20-1 and J usage is TRBJ2-7, with D unclear. Per germline, CDR1 DFQATT and CDR2 SNEGSKA (reference sequence). The V and J ends lost 5 bases and 3 bases respectively, with 11 bases between them. This CDR3 is built from 12 residues. CDR3 in amino acids: CSAPFPDYEQYF. For the CDR3, the DNA is TGCAGTGCTCCCTTCCCAGACTACGAGCAGTACTTC.

This clonotype has only a few counts. V usage is TRBV7-6 and J usage is TRBJ2-3; D possibly corresponds to TRBD2 (5 bases). The CDR3 runs to 14 residues. Trimming took off 2 bases at V and 1 base at J, with 7 bases between the two ends. Germline assignment: CDR1 SGHVS and CDR2 FNYEAQ. The CDR3 nucleotides are TGTGCCAGCAGCTTAACAGCGGGCACAGATACGCAGTATTTT. It is translated as CASSLTAGTDTQYF.

This clonotype was detected many times. The chain carries TRBV28 and TRBJ1-2; perhaps TRBD1 as D (5 bases). Trimming left V 7 bases short and J 4 bases short, with 10 bases between. This CDR3 has 12 residues. Germline CDR1 reads MDHEN; CDR2 reads SYDVKM. CDR3 loop: CASTRQSYGYTF. The CDR3 DNA follows: TGTGCCAGCACCCGACAGAGCTATGGCTACACCTTC.

This clonotype was seen more than once but under ten times. The CDR3, as DNA: TGCGCCAGCAGTCCCAATATTAACTATGGCTACACCTTC. Translating it yields CASSPNINYGYTF. The chain recombines TRBV4-3 with TRBJ1-2; no definite D call. The germline V and J ends were trimmed by 6 bases and 1 base, with 9 bases remaining between them. The CDR3 covers 13 residues. Germline V gene data show CDR1 as LGHNA and CDR2 as YSLEER.

A note on this clonotype: A clone one base away is much larger, so this may be a read error. This chain connects TRBV5-8 to TRBJ1-1; tentative D call: TRBD1 (6 bases). This CDR3 comprises 15 residues. CDR1 and CDR2 from the germline V gene are SGHTS and YDEGEE. This CDR3 reads CASSLEGQKSTEAFF. The CDR3, as DNA: TGCGCCAGCAGCTTGGAGGGACAAAAGAGCACTGAAGCTTTCTTT.

This sequence joins TRBV29-1 and TRBJ2-1; 10 bases fit TRBD1. In germline, CDR1 is SQVTM, CDR2 ANQGSEA. The length of the CDR3 is 17 residues. V lost 6 bases to trimming and J lost 0 bases; unmatched junction nucleotides: 11. The CDR3 loop is CSVDIGTGVSSYNEQFF. The DNA for the CDR3 is TGCAGCGTGGATATCGGGACAGGGGTTAGCTCCTACAATGAGCAGTTCTTC.

The rearrangement links TRBV24-1 to TRBJ2-5; the match to TRBD1 covers 7 bases. V shed 0 bases, J shed 1 base, and the junction held 4 bases outside the gene matches. The CDR3 is made up of 16 amino acids. Germline V CDR1 and CDR2: KGHDR, SFDVKD. DNA of the CDR3: TGTGCCACCAGTGATTTGACAGGGGAAACCCAAGAGACCCAGTACTTC. Translated, it gives CATSDLTGETQETQYF.

This clonotype has more than one count but fewer than ten. J is TRBJ2-3 and V is TRBV12-3 or TRBV12-4, with TRBD2 matching over 8 bases. The CDR3 is 14 amino acids. J was trimmed by 2 bases and V by 6 bases; bases with no gene match: 4. The CDR3 DNA is TGTGCCAGCAGCGTAGCGGGATTCACAGATACGCAGTATTTT. Its protein product is CASSVAGFTDTQYF.

In its sample, this clonotype was seen a few times. This chain links TRBV12-3 or TRBV12-4 with TRBJ2-1, with D possibly TRBD1 on 6 matching bases. V lost 3 bases and J lost 3, with 12 bases in between. There are 15 residues in the CDR3. CDR3 amino acids: CASSFTGKYYNEQFF. CDR3 bases: TGTGCCAGCAGTTTCACAGGGAAATACTACAATGAGCAGTTCTTC.

The chain couples TRBV28 to TRBJ2-5; no reliable D call. The CDR3 runs to 12 residues. CDR1 and CDR2 from the germline V gene are MDHEN and SYDVKM. Trimming took off 1 base at V and 4 bases at J, with 4 bases between the two ends. CDR3 sequence reads: CASSLFPETQYF. The DNA for the CDR3 is TGTGCCAGCAGTTTATTCCCAGAGACCCAGTACTTC.

This clonotype was counted between two and nine times. The genes are TRBV5-5 and TRBJ1-1; weak D call: TRBD1 (6 bases). CDR1 and CDR2 (germline): SGHKS, YYEKEE (reference sequence). This CDR3 has 16 residues. V was cut by 4 bases and J by 1 base, with 17 bases left in between. The CDR3 loop is CASSPWGRGENTEAFF. In DNA form, the CDR3 reads TGTGCCAGCAGCCCGTGGGGGCGAGGGGAGAACACTGAAGCTTTCTTT.

A few counts support this clonotype. The chain links TRBV20-1 to TRBJ2-7; perhaps TRBD2 as D (6 bases). Trimming stripped 8 bases from V and 2 bases from J, with 16 bases between. CDR3 length equals 13 residues. Germline lookup yields CDR1 DFQATT and CDR2 SNEGSKA (reference sequence). CDR3 residues: CSSGVEETYEQYF. The CDR3 nucleotides are TGCAGTTCGGGGGTGGAGGAGACCTACGAGCAGTACTTC.

The CDR3 DNA sequence: TGCGCCAGCAGCCAATACTCAGGGGGAACAGATACGCAGTATTTT. It yields the protein CASSQYSGGTDTQYF. This chain uses TRBV4-1 with TRBJ2-3, with 7 bases matching TRBD1. V was pared by 2 bases and J by 3 bases, with 5 bases of the junction left unmatched. The CDR3 is made up of 15 amino acids. Germline V gene sequence: CDR1 MGHRA, CDR2 YSYEKL.

This clonotype has at least ten counts. The chain carries TRBV9 and TRBJ1-6; 7 bases are a match to TRBD1. CDR1 is SGDLS, CDR2 YYNGEE, per germline. J was trimmed by 7 bases and V by 4 bases; bases with no gene match: 11. CDR3 size: 16 residues. This chain's CDR3 is CASSTPTGRANSPLHF. The CDR3 nucleotides are TGTGCCAGCAGCACCCCGACAGGGAGGGCAAATTCACCCCTCCACTTT.

This clonotype was counted many times. The chain is built from TRBV20-1 and TRBJ1-2, with D uncertain. The V end lost 6 bases, the J end lost 6 bases, and 23 bases lay between the germline ends. The CDR3 has 15 amino acids. Germline V lookup: CDR1 DFQATT, CDR2 SNEGSKA (reference sequence). CDR3 protein: CSATDSNRRGNGYTF. The DNA for the CDR3 is TGCAGTGCCACAGATTCCAACCGACGGGGAAATGGCTACACCTTC.

The J gene is TRBJ2-1, the V gene TRBV20-1; D is possibly TRBD2 (5 bases). Trimming stripped 7 bases from V and 8 bases from J, with 12 bases between. This CDR3 is 11 amino acids long. The germline V gene has CDR1 DFQATT and CDR2 SNEGSKA (reference sequence). The CDR3 DNA sequence: TGCAGTGTAACAGAGGGCGATGAGCAGTTCTTC. Its protein is CSVTEGDEQFF.

J is TRBJ2-2 and V is TRBV6-4; TRBD2 matches 13 bases. This CDR3 has 16 residues. The V segment lost 6 bases and the J segment 1 base; nucleotides outside the gene matches: 2. Germline loops: CDR1 MRHNA, CDR2 SNTAGT. In DNA form, the CDR3 reads TGTGCCAGCAGCGGACTAGCGGGAGAGAACACCGGGGAGCTGTTTTTT. Encoded protein: CASSGLAGENTGELFF.

This chain uses TRBV5-1 with TRBJ2-3; no firm D call. Germline-derived CDR1 and CDR2 are SGHRS and YFSETQ. V lost 7 bases and J lost 2, with 8 bases in between. This CDR3 has 12 amino acids. In DNA, the CDR3 is TGCGCCAGCCTGGGCGACACAGATACGCAGTATTTT. It specifies CASLGDTDTQYF.

This sequence joins TRBV29-1 and TRBJ1-1, with TRBD1 as a possible D gene (5 bases). Germline V gives CDR1 SQVTM, CDR2 ANQGSEA. The V and J ends lost 6 bases and 0 bases respectively, with 11 bases between them. This CDR3 has 13 amino acids. CDR3 loop: CSVEGLLNTEAFF. The CDR3 DNA is TGCAGCGTCGAGGGGCTATTGAACACTGAAGCTTTCTTT.

The chain links TRBV19 to TRBJ1-1, with 8 positions matching TRBD1. V trimming: 7 bases; J trimming: 5 bases; junction bases outside the gene matches: 9. Germline assignment: CDR1 LNHDA and CDR2 SQIVND (reference sequence). The CDR3 has 14 amino acids. CDR3 loop: CASKTGASPTEAFF. Written as DNA, the CDR3 is TGTGCCAGTAAGACAGGGGCGAGTCCGACTGAAGCTTTCTTT.

The chain has TRBV2 and TRBJ2-5; D is tentatively TRBD1 or TRBD2 (5 bases each). V lost 7 bases to trimming and J lost 5 bases, with 17 bases between them. Germline V CDR1 and CDR2: SNHLY, FYNNEI. The CDR3 totals 14 residues. The CDR3: CASTSRGVGETQYF. CDR3 DNA sequence: TGTGCCAGCACTTCGAGGGGAGTCGGGGAGACCCAGTACTTC.

This clonotype was detected a few times. The CDR3 DNA is TGTGCCAACCCAAGCGCGAATCAGCCCCAGCATTTT. It is translated as CANPSANQPQHF. The chain uses TRBV9 and TRBJ1-5; D unresolved. The CDR3 is made up of 12 amino acids. Germline V gene sequence: CDR1 SGDLS, CDR2 YYNGEE. V was shortened by 9 bases and J by 4 bases, with 11 bases between the two germline ends.

The CDR3 protein is CASSPPGTSEAFF. The CDR3 nucleotides are TGTGCCAGCAGCCCTCCTGGGACTTCTGAAGCTTTCTTT. This rearrangement joins TRBV9 to TRBJ1-1; D perhaps matches TRBD1 (5 bases). Germline CDR1 and CDR2: SGDLS and YYNGEE. V lost 4 bases and J 6 bases, leaving 13 bases between the germline ends. The CDR3 is 13 amino acids.

This clonotype was detected a few times. The genes are TRBV2 and TRBJ2-3; possible D gene TRBD2, 6 bases. V dropped 7 bases and J dropped 2 bases, with 10 bases sitting between them. CDR1 is SNHLY, CDR2 FYNNEI, per germline. The CDR3 spans 13 residues. The CDR3: CASMGGFTDTQYF. Here the CDR3 DNA reads TGTGCCAGCATGGGGGGTTTCACAGATACGCAGTATTTT.

Note on this clonotype: A much larger clone differs from this one at a single base, so this may be a read error. V gene TRBV6-2 or TRBV6-3 combines with J gene TRBJ2-2, with a weak D call TRBD1 (6 bases). V lost 4 bases, J lost 0 bases, and 9 bases lay in between. Germline V gives CDR1 MNHEY, CDR2 SVGEGT. CDR3 size: 15 residues. The CDR3: CASSSEGANTGELFF. For the CDR3, the DNA is TGTGCCAGCAGTTCAGAGGGGGCGAACACCGGGGAGCTGTTTTTT.

This clonotype was seen ten or more times. The genes are TRBV24-1 and TRBJ2-1; no reliable D call. The V and J ends lost 0 bases and 6 bases respectively, with 11 bases between them. The CDR3 is made up of 15 amino acids. The germline gives CDR1 KGHDR, CDR2 SFDVKD. In DNA, the CDR3 is TGTGCCACCAGTGATTTGAAAGCTAGAATCAATGAGCAGTTCTTC. It yields the protein CATSDLKARINEQFF.

The chain links TRBV11-2 to TRBJ2-1, with TRBD2 matching over 8 bases. V dropped 2 bases and J dropped 5; count of bases not matched to a gene: 8. The CDR3 runs to 16 residues. Looked up from germline, CDR1 is SGHAT and CDR2 is FQNNGV. Here the CDR3 DNA reads TGTGCCAGCAGCTTACTCGGGGTAGCGGGAAACAATGAGCAGTTCTTC. Translation gives CASSLLGVAGNNEQFF.